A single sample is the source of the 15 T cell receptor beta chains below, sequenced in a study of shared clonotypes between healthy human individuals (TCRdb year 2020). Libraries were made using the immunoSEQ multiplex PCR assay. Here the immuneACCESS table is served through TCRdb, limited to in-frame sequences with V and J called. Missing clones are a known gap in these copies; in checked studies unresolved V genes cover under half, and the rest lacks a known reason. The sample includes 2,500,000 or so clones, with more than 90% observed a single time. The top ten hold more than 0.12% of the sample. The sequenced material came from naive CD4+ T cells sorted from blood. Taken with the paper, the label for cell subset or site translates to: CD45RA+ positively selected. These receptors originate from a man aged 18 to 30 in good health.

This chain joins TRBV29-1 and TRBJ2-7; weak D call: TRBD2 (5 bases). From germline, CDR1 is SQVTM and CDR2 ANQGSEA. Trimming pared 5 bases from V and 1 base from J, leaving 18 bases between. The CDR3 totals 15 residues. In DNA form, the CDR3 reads TGCAGCGTTCTGGGTGGGAGTCTCAGTTCCTACGAGCAGTACTTC. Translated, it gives CSVLGGSLSSYEQYF.

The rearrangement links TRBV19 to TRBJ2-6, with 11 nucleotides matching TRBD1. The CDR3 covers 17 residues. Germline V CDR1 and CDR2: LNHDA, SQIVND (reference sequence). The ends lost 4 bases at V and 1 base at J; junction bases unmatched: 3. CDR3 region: CASSTGQGASGANVLTF. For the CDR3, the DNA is TGTGCCAGTAGTACCGGACAGGGGGCGTCTGGGGCCAACGTCCTGACTTTC.

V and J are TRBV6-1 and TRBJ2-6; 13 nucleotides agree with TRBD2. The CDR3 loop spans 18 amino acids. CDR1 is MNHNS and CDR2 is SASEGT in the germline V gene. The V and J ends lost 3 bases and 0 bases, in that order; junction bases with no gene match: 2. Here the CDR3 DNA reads TGTGCCAGCAGTGAGACTAGCGGGAGGTTCTCTGGGGCCAACGTCCTGACTTTC. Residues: CASSETSGRFSGANVLTF.

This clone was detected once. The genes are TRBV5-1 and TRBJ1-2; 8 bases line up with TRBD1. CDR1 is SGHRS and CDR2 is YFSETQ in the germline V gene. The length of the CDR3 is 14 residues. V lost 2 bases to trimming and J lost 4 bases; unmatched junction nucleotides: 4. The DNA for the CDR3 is TGCGCCAGCAGCTTACCGGGACAGGTCTATGGCTACACCTTC. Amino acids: CASSLPGQVYGYTF.

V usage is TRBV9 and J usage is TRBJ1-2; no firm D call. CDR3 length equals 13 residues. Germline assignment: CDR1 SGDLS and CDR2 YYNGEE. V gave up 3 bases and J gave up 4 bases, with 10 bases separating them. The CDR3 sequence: CASSARLGYGYTF. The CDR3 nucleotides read TGTGCCAGCAGCGCCCGTTTGGGCTATGGCTACACCTTC.

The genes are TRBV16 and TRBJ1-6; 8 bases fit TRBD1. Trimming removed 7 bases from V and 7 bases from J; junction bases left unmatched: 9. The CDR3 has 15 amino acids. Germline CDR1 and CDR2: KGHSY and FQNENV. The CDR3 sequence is CASKGQAGMNSPLHF. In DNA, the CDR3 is TGTGCCAGCAAGGGACAGGCTGGGATGAATTCACCCCTCCACTTT.

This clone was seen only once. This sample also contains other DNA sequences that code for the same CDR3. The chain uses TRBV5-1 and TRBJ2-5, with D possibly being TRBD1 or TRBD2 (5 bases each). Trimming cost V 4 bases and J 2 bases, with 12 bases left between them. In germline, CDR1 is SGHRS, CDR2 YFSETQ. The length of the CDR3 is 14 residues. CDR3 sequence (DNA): TGCGCCAGCAGCCCGGGGACCACTCAAGAGACCCAGTACTTC. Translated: CASSPGTTQETQYF.

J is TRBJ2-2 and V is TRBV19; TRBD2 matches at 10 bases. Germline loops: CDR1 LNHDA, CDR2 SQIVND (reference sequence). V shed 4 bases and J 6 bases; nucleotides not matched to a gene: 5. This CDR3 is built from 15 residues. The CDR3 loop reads CASSNSGGAAGELFF. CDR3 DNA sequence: TGTGCCAGTAGTAACAGCGGGGGGGCGGCCGGGGAGCTGTTTTTT.

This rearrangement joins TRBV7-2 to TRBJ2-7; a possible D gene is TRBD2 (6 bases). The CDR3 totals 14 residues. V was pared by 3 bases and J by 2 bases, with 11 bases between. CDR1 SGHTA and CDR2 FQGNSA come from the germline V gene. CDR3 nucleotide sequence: TGTGCCAGCAGCTTTGAGGACTATACCTACGAGCAGTACTTC. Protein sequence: CASSFEDYTYEQYF. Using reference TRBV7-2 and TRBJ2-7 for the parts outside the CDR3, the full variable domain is GAGVSQSPSNKVTEKGKDVELRCDPISGHTALYWYRQSLGQGLEFLIYFQGNSAPDKSGLPSDRFSAERTGGSVSTLTIQRTQQEDSAVYLCASSFEDYTYEQYFGPGTRLTVT.

The CDR3 is CASSSAGQEVYEQYF. In DNA form, the CDR3 reads TGTGCCAGCAGCTCCGCGGGTCAGGAGGTCTACGAGCAGTACTTC. The V call is TRBV5-4, the J call TRBJ2-7, with D tentatively TRBD2 (5 bases). V dropped 3 bases and J dropped 3 bases, with 16 bases sitting between them. Per germline, CDR1 SGHNT and CDR2 YYREEE (reference sequence). CDR3 size: 15 residues.

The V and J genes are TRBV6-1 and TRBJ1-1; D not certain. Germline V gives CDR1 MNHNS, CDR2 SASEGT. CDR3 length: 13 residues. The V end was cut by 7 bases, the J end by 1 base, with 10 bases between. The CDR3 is CASTQAPNTEAFF. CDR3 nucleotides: TGTGCCAGCACACAAGCCCCGAACACTGAAGCTTTCTTT.

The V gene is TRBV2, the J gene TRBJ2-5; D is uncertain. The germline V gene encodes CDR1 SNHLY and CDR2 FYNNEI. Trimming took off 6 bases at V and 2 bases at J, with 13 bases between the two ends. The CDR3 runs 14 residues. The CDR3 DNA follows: TGTGCCAGCAGGTTAGAAGCTATACAAGAGACCCAGTACTTC. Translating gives CASRLEAIQETQYF.

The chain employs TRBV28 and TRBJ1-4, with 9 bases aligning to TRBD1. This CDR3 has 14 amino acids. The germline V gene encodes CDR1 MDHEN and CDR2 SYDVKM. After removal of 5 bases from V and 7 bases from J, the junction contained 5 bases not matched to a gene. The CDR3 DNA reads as TGTGCCAGCAGTACCACAGGGGGCAGTGAAAAACTGTTTTTT. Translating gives CASSTTGGSEKLFF.

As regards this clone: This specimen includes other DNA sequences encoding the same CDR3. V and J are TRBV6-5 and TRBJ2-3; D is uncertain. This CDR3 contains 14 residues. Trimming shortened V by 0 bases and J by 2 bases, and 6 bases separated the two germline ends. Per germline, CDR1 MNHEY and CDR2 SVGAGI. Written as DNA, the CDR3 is TGTGCCAGCAGTTACTCGGGCGTCACAGATACGCAGTATTTT. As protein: CASSYSGVTDTQYF.

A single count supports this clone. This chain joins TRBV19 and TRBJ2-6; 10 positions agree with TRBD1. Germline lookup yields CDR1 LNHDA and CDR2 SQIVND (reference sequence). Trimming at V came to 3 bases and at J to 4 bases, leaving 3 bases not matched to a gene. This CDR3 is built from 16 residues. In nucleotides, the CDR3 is TGTGCCAGTAGTATGGGGACAGGGGTCGGGGCCAACGTCCTGACTTTC. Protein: CASSMGTGVGANVLTF.